This T cell receptor (beta chain) was found in a study of CD8+CD57+ T cells in acquired aplastic anemia. Overall study: Sorting CD4+ and CD8+ cells gave DNA averaging approximately 3 ug. Study observations and caveats: The same twenty-nine CD8+ CDR3 sequences occurred in patients and in controls. Patients and healthy controls showed no significant CD8+ Simpson's diversity difference.

The V segment lost 6 bases and the J segment 6 bases; nucleotides outside the gene matches: 9. The CDR3 sequence is 14 residues long. Investigators profiled TCR beta VDJ and CDR3 from genomic DNA template. TCRdb reprocessed the reads with MiXCR, giving one entry per CDR3 protein. This table holds hundreds of thousands of distinct CDR3 sequences, roughly a third found once. Before being chosen for sequencing, patients had shown CD8+CD57+ cell expansion by flow cytometry. There were no patients without severe acquired aplastic anemia. Worth noting for this clonotype: The antigen is undetermined.

The sequence was collected from a human donor with aplastic anemia. The specimen was sorted CD4+, CD8+, or CD8+CD57+ T cells (not recorded which) from PBMCs. The rearrangement links TRBV12-3 or TRBV12-4 to TRBJ2-5; 8 nucleotides agree with TRBD2. This CDR3 reads CASSLGLAIKTQYF. The DNA of the CDR3 is TGTGCCAGCAGCCTCGGACTAGCCATCAAGACCCAGTACTTC.